This TCR beta chain was identified during a study of human T cells and chemical hapten exposure. At the level of the study: The sensitizer, 2% DPC, was used on roughly 2 cm by roughly 2 cm of upper inner arm skin.

TCRdb reprocessed the RACE reads via MiXCR and lists one record per CDR3 protein. This table holds roughly 380,000 distinct CDR3 sequences, around 6% found once. This clonotype was seen more than once but under ten times. Between the trimmed V and J ends, which lost 5 bases and 4 bases, there was a span of 14 bases. The CDR3 sequence is 14 residues long. Per the germline V gene, CDR1 is MNHEY and CDR2 is SMNVEV (reference sequence). Regarding time point: patch test 2, 6 weeks after DPC sensitization. Treatment of the sample: therapeutic diphenylcyclopropenone sensitization with weekly scalp DPC. V gene TRBV27 combines with J gene TRBJ1-2; tentatively, D is TRBD1 (6 bases). The sequence was collected from a woman younger than 35 with alopecia areata. Some clones in this sample may be carry-over from other donors' samples. The sample here was whole blood, taken in connection with sensitization to the hapten diphenylcyclopropenone (DPC). CDR3 region: CASSPWTALYGYTF. CDR3 in DNA: TGTGCCAGCAGTCCCTGGACAGCCCTCTATGGCTACACCTTC.